The 27 T cell receptor beta chains below come from one sample, sequenced in a study of T cell repertoires in cytomegalovirus infection (dated by TCRdb to the late 2010s). Which antigens these TCRs recognize remains unknown. Sequencing relied on an Illumina HiSeq 1500. TCRdb trimmed the raw reads at Q25, called clones with MiXCR and kept productive beta chains. One record per CDR3 amino acid sequence lists the most common genes and DNA. The sample table lists a few hundred thousand distinct CDR3 sequences, 34% of them with a count of one. The ten largest clones take up approximately 12% of the sample. Sample treatment or condition, as interpreted from the label and publication: in vitro stimulation with specific CMV peptide epitopes to enrich CMV-specific T cells. The sequencing here drew on cultured PBMCs, taken from culture after CMV antigen stimulation. The origin of the receptors is a human donor in good health (CMV status not recorded). Some clones in this sample may be carry-over from other donors' samples.

The J gene is TRBJ2-2, the V gene TRBV19, with TRBD2 matching 7 bases. Germline V gene sequence: CDR1 LNHDA, CDR2 SQIVND (reference sequence). The CDR3 has 15 residues. V lost 3 bases and J lost 4; bases outside the gene matches: 5. CDR3 bases: TGTGCCAGTAGTATCCGGGAGGACCGCACCGGGGAGCTGTTTTTT. Encoded protein: CASSIREDRTGELFF.

This clonotype showed up just a few times. The V call is TRBV7-2, the J call TRBJ1-1; D not resolved. The CDR3 loop spans 13 amino acids. The germline CDR1 and CDR2 sequences are SGHTA and FQGNSA. The ends were cut back, 7 bases at V and 1 base at J, with 10 bases in the middle. In nucleotides, the CDR3 is TGTGCCAGCACCATGGGCCAGAACACTGAAGCTTTCTTT. Translated, it gives CASTMGQNTEAFF. Full variable domain (outside the CDR3, taken from reference TRBV7-2 and TRBJ1-1): GAGVSQSPSNKVTEKGKDVELRCDPISGHTALYWYRQSLGQGLEFLIYFQGNSAPDKSGLPSDRFSAERTGGSVSTLTIQRTQQEDSAVYLCASTMGQNTEAFFGQGTRLTVV.

A single count supports this clonotype. The chain joins TRBV6-1 to TRBJ2-5, with TRBD2 matching 11 bases. Germline assignment: CDR1 MNHNS and CDR2 SASEGT. This CDR3 contains 15 residues. After removal of 5 bases from V and 4 bases from J, the junction contained 6 bases not matched to a gene. In nucleotides, the CDR3 is TGTGCCAGCAGTCGAACGGGACTAGCGGCAGAGACCCAGTACTTC. It is translated as CASSRTGLAAETQYF.

The chain has TRBV2 and TRBJ2-1; 10 bases are a match to TRBD2. This CDR3 has 14 amino acids. Germline CDR1 reads SNHLY; CDR2 reads FYNNEI. V dropped 8 bases and J dropped 5; count of bases not matched to a gene: 6. The CDR3 loop reads CASVGGLADNEQFF. The CDR3 bases are TGTGCCAGCGTGGGAGGACTAGCGGACAATGAGCAGTTCTTC.

DNA for the CDR3: TGTGCCAGCAGTTCTAGCGGCTCCCCGGGCTATGAGCAGTTCTTC. It is translated as CASSSSGSPGYEQFF. The chain has TRBV6-2 or TRBV6-3 and TRBJ2-1; 7 bases line up with TRBD2. This CDR3 comprises 15 residues. Germline assignment: CDR1 MNHEY and CDR2 SVGEGT. With 4 bases clipped from V and 8 bases from J, the junction kept 11 bases outside the gene matches.

The rearrangement joins TRBV7-8 to TRBJ2-1; D unresolved. CDR3 length: 12 residues. V gave up 3 bases and J gave up 12 bases, with 12 bases separating them. Germline CDR1 and CDR2: SGHVS and FQNEAQ. Here the CDR3 reads CASSFRSSGQFF. The CDR3 coding sequence is TGTGCCAGCAGCTTCAGAAGCTCAGGGCAGTTCTTC.

The sample holds many counts of this clonotype. The chain has TRBV7-8 and TRBJ1-1; D is possibly TRBD1 (6 bases). The length of the CDR3 is 15 residues. V lost 4 bases to trimming and J lost 1 base, with 13 bases between them. The germline V gene has CDR1 SGHVS and CDR2 FQNEAQ. In DNA, the CDR3 is TGTGCCAGCAGCTCCAGGGGTAGTAAGAACACTGAAGCTTTCTTT. Translation: CASSSRGSKNTEAFF. Filled out from reference TRBV7-8 and TRBJ1-1, the complete variable domain reads GAGVSQSPRYKVAKRGQDVALRCDPISGHVSLFWYQQALGQGPEFLTYFQNEAQLDKSGLPSDRFFAERPEGSVSTLKIQRTQQEDSAVYLCASSSRGSKNTEAFFGQGTRLTVV.

In this sample, this clonotype turned up a few times. The CDR3 nucleotides are TGTGCCTGGGAGCACATGGATACGCAGTATTTT. Encoded protein: CAWEHMDTQYF. The chain carries TRBV30 and TRBJ2-3; D is ambiguous. Trimming cost V 5 bases and J 6 bases, with 9 bases left between them. This CDR3 is 11 amino acids long. Germline values: CDR1 GTSNPN, CDR2 SVGIG (reference sequence).

This clonotype was observed a handful of times. The chain recombines TRBV7-2 with TRBJ2-7; maybe TRBD2 (5 bases). V lost 5 bases, J lost 3 bases, and 20 bases lay in between. The CDR3 consists of 16 residues. Per the germline V gene, CDR1 is SGHTA and CDR2 is FQGNSA. The CDR3 DNA reads TGTGCCAGCAGCCTCCGTGCGAGGGCTTTCGTCTACGAGCAGTACGTC. Its protein is CASSLRARAFVYEQYV.

V and J are TRBV24-1 and TRBJ2-3; D may be TRBD2 (5 bases). The CDR3 is 16 residues long. Germline V lookup: CDR1 KGHDR, CDR2 SFDVKD. V was trimmed by 3 bases and J by 4 bases, leaving 16 bases between them. The DNA of the CDR3 is TGTGCCACCAGTGATCGCCGGGATATCCTCCCAGATACGCAGTATTTT. Residues: CATSDRRDILPDTQYF.

This clonotype was seen more than once but under ten times. This rearrangement joins TRBV12-3 or TRBV12-4 to TRBJ1-1, with D possibly TRBD1 on 6 matching bases. V was pared by 6 bases and J by 11 bases, with 16 bases between. The CDR3 covers 12 residues. CDR3 sequence reads: CASSRPTGSAFF. In DNA, the CDR3 is TGTGCCAGCAGCCGACCAACAGGGAGCGCTTTCTTT.

This clonotype appeared many times. A read error may be the cause here, since a much bigger clone is one base away. V is TRBV7-9 and J is TRBJ2-1; D not resolved. Germline V lookup: CDR1 SEHNR, CDR2 FQNEAQ (reference sequence). Between the trimmed V and J ends, which lost 2 bases and 7 bases, there was a span of 3 bases. This CDR3 spans 11 amino acids. The CDR3 spells CASSLSNEQFF. DNA for the CDR3: TGTGCCAGCAGCTTAAGTAATGAGCAGTTCTTC.

This clonotype showed up just a few times. The J gene is TRBJ2-3, the V gene TRBV7-2; D is perhaps TRBD2 (5 bases). CDR3 length: 13 residues. Germline V gene lookup returns CDR1 SGHTA and CDR2 FQGNSA. V lost 1 base and J lost 10, with 12 bases in between. The CDR3 DNA reads TGTGCCAGCAGCTTAGATTCGCGAGCGGCGCAGTATTTT. This sequence encodes CASSLDSRAAQYF.

This clonotype occurred a few times. The rearrangement uses TRBV28 and TRBJ1-2; the match to TRBD1 covers 8 bases. Germline CDR1 MDHEN, CDR2 SYDVKM. V was clipped by 6 bases and J by 8 bases; unmatched bases: 11. This CDR3 is built from 14 residues. The CDR3 bases are TGTGCCAGCAGCAGAGACAGGGGATCTTACGGCTACACCTTC. Translation: CASSRDRGSYGYTF.

This clonotype was observed a handful of times. This chain links TRBV12-5 with TRBJ2-1, with 8 bases lining up with TRBD2. The CDR3 spans 19 residues. V lost 3 bases, J lost 3 bases, and 16 bases stayed unmatched. Germline assignment: CDR1 LGHNT and CDR2 FRNRAP. CDR3 DNA sequence: TGTGCTAGTGGTTTCACCGCGATGTTTAGCGGGAATGACTACAATGAGCAGTTCTTC. It encodes CASGFTAMFSGNDYNEQFF.

This chain connects TRBV10-3 to TRBJ2-3; D is uncertain. V lost 6 bases and J 3 bases, leaving 13 bases between the germline ends. CDR1 ENHRY and CDR2 SYGVKD come from the germline V gene. The CDR3 runs 14 residues. CDR3 amino acids: CAISQAALTDTQYF. The CDR3 DNA is TGTGCCATCAGCCAGGCAGCGCTGACAGATACGCAGTATTTT.

The chain joins TRBV7-9 to TRBJ2-7, with D tentatively TRBD1 (6 bases). The germline V gene has CDR1 SEHNR and CDR2 FQNEAQ (reference sequence). Trimming removed 2 bases at V and 2 bases at J, with 13 bases between. The CDR3 covers 15 residues. The CDR3 nucleotides read TGTGCCAGCAGCTTAAAGCGACAGGAGACCTACGAGCAGTACGTC. Protein sequence: CASSLKRQETYEQYV.

The rearrangement uses TRBV6-1 and TRBJ2-7; the match to TRBD2 covers 12 bases. CDR3 length: 14 residues. Germline CDR1 MNHNS, CDR2 SASEGT. With 3 bases clipped from V and 6 bases from J, the junction kept 3 bases outside the gene matches. CDR3: CASSDRLAGVEQYF. The CDR3 DNA follows: TGTGCCAGCAGTGACCGACTAGCGGGAGTCGAGCAGTACTTC.

The chain uses TRBV6-5 and TRBJ2-3, with 8 bases matching TRBD2. The CDR3 is 13 amino acids. Germline CDR1 reads MNHEY; CDR2 reads SVGAGI. Trimming cost V 8 bases and J 4 bases; bases outside gene matches: 5. In DNA, the CDR3 is TGTGCCAGCCCGGGAGGGCCTGCAGATACGCAGTATTTT. Translating gives CASPGGPADTQYF.

This clonotype has a count of ten or more. The chain joins TRBV11-3 to TRBJ1-1, with TRBD1 as a possible D gene (5 bases). This CDR3 contains 17 residues. The germline V gene encodes CDR1 SGHNT and CDR2 YENEEA. With 5 bases removed from V and 4 bases from J, the gap between germline ends came to 23 bases. CDR3 sequence (DNA): TGTGCCAGCAGCACACAAGAGCAACAGGAGTGGTCCACTGAAGCTTTCTTT. Translating gives CASSTQEQQEWSTEAFF.

This clonotype showed up just once. V is TRBV3-1 and J is TRBJ2-4; D is possibly TRBD2 (5 bases). The CDR3 has 13 residues. V lost 4 bases and J 12 bases, leaving 16 bases between the germline ends. From germline, CDR1 is LGHDT and CDR2 YNNKEL (reference sequence). CDR3 sequence (DNA): TGTGCCAGCAGCCCCCCTGGAGGCGGTCCTCAGTACTTC. Protein: CASSPPGGGPQYF.

The chain has TRBV7-2 and TRBJ1-4, with D tentatively TRBD1 (5 bases). The CDR3 has 17 amino acids. Germline CDR1 is SGHTA and CDR2 is FQGNSA. Trimming took off 5 bases at V and 3 bases at J, with 19 bases between the two ends. CDR3 in DNA: TGTGCCAGCAGCCGTAGAGGGGACGGGCCTGCTAATGAAAAACTGTTTTTT. It translates to CASSRRGDGPANEKLFF.

This clonotype was observed a handful of times. This chain uses TRBV5-1 with TRBJ1-1; D remains ambiguous. Trimming left V 1 base short and J 1 base short, with 8 bases between. The germline V gene encodes CDR1 SGHRS and CDR2 YFSETQ. The CDR3 sequence is 14 residues long. The chain's CDR3 is CASSLRLGNTEAFF. The CDR3 DNA reads as TGCGCCAGCAGCTTGAGGCTCGGGAACACTGAAGCTTTCTTT.

This chain uses TRBV20-1 with TRBJ2-5; 7 positions agree with TRBD2. V lost 0 bases, J lost 2 bases, and 9 bases stayed unmatched. Per germline, CDR1 DFQATT and CDR2 SNEGSKA (reference sequence). CDR3 length: 16 amino acids. In DNA, the CDR3 is TGCAGTGCTAGAGACGAGCGGGGTCTCGTTCAAGAGACCCAGTACTTC. This gives the protein CSARDERGLVQETQYF.

This clonotype appeared many times. The chain uses TRBV7-6 and TRBJ2-1; TRBD1 agrees at 10 bases. The CDR3 is 16 residues long. V trimming: 4 bases; J trimming: 5 bases; junction bases outside the gene matches: 8. Germline V gene lookup returns CDR1 SGHVS and CDR2 FNYEAQ. The CDR3 region is CASSYDRGRPDNEQFF. CDR3 sequence (DNA): TGTGCCAGCAGCTATGACAGGGGGCGGCCGGACAATGAGCAGTTCTTC.

The chain employs TRBV3-1 and TRBJ1-6, with a weak D call TRBD1 (5 bases). The ends were cut back, 5 bases at V and 3 bases at J, with 14 bases in the middle. The germline V gene encodes CDR1 LGHDT and CDR2 YNNKEL (reference sequence). The length of the CDR3 is 16 residues. The CDR3 spells CASSMGVWDYNSPLHF. The CDR3 DNA is TGTGCCAGCAGCATGGGGGTTTGGGACTATAATTCACCCCTCCACTTT.

This clonotype was seen more than once but under ten times. The chain carries TRBV10-3 and TRBJ2-1, with 12 nucleotides matching TRBD2. This CDR3 has 15 residues. The germline gives CDR1 ENHRY, CDR2 SYGVKD. With 2 bases clipped from V and 8 bases from J, the junction kept 4 bases outside the gene matches. This CDR3 reads CAISEASGRADEQFF. The CDR3, as DNA: TGTGCCATCAGTGAGGCTAGCGGGAGGGCCGATGAGCAGTTCTTC.